Following are 9 T cell receptor beta chains from one sample sequenced in a study of T-cell memory formation after mild COVID-19. In TCRdb, the 5' RACE reads were re-called with MiXCR into one record per CDR3 protein. This sample has hundreds of thousands of distinct CDR3 sequences, with about a fifth found just once. The specimen sequenced was PBMCs or a T cell subset sorted from them (not recorded which). The source of these receptors is an adult woman who had mild COVID-19 (a few samples of this study predate the infection). Cell type and time point are not known.

The CDR3 region is CASSSELENEQYF. The DNA for the CDR3 is TGTGCCAGCAGCTCCGAGTTGGAGAACGAGCAGTACTTC. The rearrangement uses TRBV27 and TRBJ2-7; D remains ambiguous. V was trimmed by 6 bases and J by 5 bases, leaving 14 bases between them. This CDR3 is built from 13 residues. Germline-derived CDR1 and CDR2 are MNHEY and SMNVEV (reference sequence).

This clonotype was counted only a few times. The chain recombines TRBV7-9 with TRBJ2-7; TRBD1 matches 7 bases. The V and J ends lost 6 bases and 2 bases, in that order; junction bases with no gene match: 4. The CDR3 spans 13 residues. Germline CDR1 and CDR2: SEHNR and FQNEAQ (reference sequence). CDR3 protein: CASRTGQAYEQYF. DNA for the CDR3: TGTGCCAGCAGGACAGGGCAAGCCTACGAGCAGTACTTC.

The chain recombines TRBV20-1 with TRBJ2-3, with 11 bases identical to TRBD2. J lost 10 bases, V lost 5 bases, and 11 bases had no gene match. CDR1 and CDR2 (germline): DFQATT, SNEGSKA (reference sequence). The CDR3 is 14 amino acids. CDR3 in amino acids: CSAFSGRAAGSQYF. CDR3 bases: TGCAGTGCTTTTAGCGGGAGGGCCGCTGGGTCGCAGTATTTT.

V and J are TRBV5-1 and TRBJ2-3; D is unclear. The V end lost 0 bases, the J end lost 2 bases, and 4 bases lay between the germline ends. CDR3 length: 13 amino acids. Germline V gene data show CDR1 as SGHRS and CDR2 as YFSETQ. The CDR3: CASSLDATDTQYF. In DNA, the CDR3 is TGCGCCAGCAGCTTGGATGCCACAGATACGCAGTATTTT.

The chain has TRBV5-1 and TRBJ2-1; TRBD2 matches 14 bases. After removal of 0 bases from V and 8 bases from J, the junction contained 4 bases not matched to a gene. The CDR3 extends over 16 amino acids. Germline CDR1 and CDR2: SGHRS and YFSETQ. CDR3 DNA: TGCGCCAGCAGCTTGGCTTTGGGACTAGCGGGAGATGAGCAGTTCTTC. Encoded protein: CASSLALGLAGDEQFF.

The chain links TRBV6-5 to TRBJ1-1; 8 bases align to TRBD1. With V trimmed by 0 bases and J by 0 bases, 6 bases remained unmatched. The CDR3 sequence is 17 residues long. Germline V lookup: CDR1 MNHEY, CDR2 SVGAGI. The CDR3 DNA sequence: TGTGCCAGCAGTTACTCCGTCAGGGGGCTTATGAACACTGAAGCTTTCTTT. Its protein product is CASSYSVRGLMNTEAFF.

The V call is TRBV20-1, the J call TRBJ1-1, with no clear D. The CDR3 has 13 amino acids. The V end lost 5 bases, the J end lost 0 bases, and 10 bases lay between the germline ends. CDR1 and CDR2 from the germline V gene are DFQATT and SNEGSKA (reference sequence). CDR3 in amino acids: CSAADIMNTEAFF. CDR3 bases: TGCAGTGCTGCTGACATAATGAACACTGAAGCTTTCTTT.

This clonotype has a handful of counts. The rearrangement links TRBV5-1 to TRBJ2-7; 9 nucleotides match TRBD2. V trimming: 0 bases; J trimming: 3 bases; junction bases outside the gene matches: 10. This CDR3 spans 17 amino acids. CDR1 and CDR2 (germline): SGHRS, YFSETQ. The CDR3: CASSLAGGAGGLYEQYF. Here the CDR3 DNA reads TGCGCCAGCAGCTTGGCCGGAGGGGCGGGAGGGCTCTACGAGCAGTACTTC.

The sample holds a few counts of this clonotype. The genes are TRBV27 and TRBJ1-2; no clear D gene. V was trimmed by 0 bases and J by 4 bases, leaving 12 bases between them. The germline V gene encodes CDR1 MNHEY and CDR2 SMNVEV (reference sequence). The CDR3 is made up of 15 amino acids. The CDR3 here is CASSLSANWGYGYTF. For the CDR3, the DNA is TGTGCCAGCAGTTTATCGGCTAACTGGGGCTATGGCTACACCTTC.